These 22 T cell receptor beta chains were all obtained from the same sample, sequenced in a study of cytomegalovirus exposure and HLA in healthy donors. The PCR made use of 60 Vbeta and 13 Jbeta primers. Data came from immunoSEQ multiplex PCR; TCRdb stores just in-frame clones and leaves some out. The table has 130,000 to 150,000 clones, roughly 80% seen once; the top ten hold less than 4%. The sequenced sample consisted of PBMCs. All receptors derive from a male donor in good health and CMV-seronegative.

This chain uses TRBV28 with TRBJ1-1, with TRBD1 identical over 11 bases. Germline V gene data show CDR1 as MDHEN and CDR2 as SYDVKM. The CDR3 loop spans 15 amino acids. Trimming took 8 bases from V and 3 from J; bases not matched to a gene: 8. The DNA for the CDR3 is TGTGCCAGCTACGGACAGGGGGCAAGGGACACTGAAGCTTTCTTT. The encoded protein is CASYGQGARDTEAFF.

Notes on this clone: Its ends do not fully match the called genes, so a read error is possible. The same CDR3 is also encoded by other DNA sequences in this sample. This chain connects TRBV10-2 to TRBJ1-1; TRBD1 might be the D (5 bases). CDR1 WSHSY and CDR2 SAAADI come from the germline V gene. This CDR3 spans 13 amino acids. CDR3 residues: CASSGQPNTEAFF. In DNA, the CDR3 is TGCGCCAGCAGTGGACAGCCGAACACTGAGGCTTTCTTT.

With regard to this clone: A read error may account for a junction end that differs from germline. CDR3 nucleotides: TGTTCCAGCAGCTTATGGACAGGGAATGTGGTGAACATTCAGTACTTC. It is translated as CSSSLWTGNVVNIQYF. V usage is TRBV7-9 and J usage is TRBJ2-4; 8 bases fit TRBD1. Germline V lookup: CDR1 SEHNR, CDR2 FQNEAQ (reference sequence). This CDR3 is 16 amino acids long. The full variable domain, its missing parts supplied by reference TRBV7-9 and TRBJ2-4, is DTGVSQNPRHKITKRGQNVTFRCDPISEHNRLYWYRQTLGQGPEFLTYFQNEAQLEKSRLLSDRFSAERPKGSFSTLEIQRTEQGDSAMYLCSSSLWTGNVVNIQYFGAGTRLSVL.

CDR3 protein: CASSEDRLGYEQYF. DNA for the CDR3: TGTGCCAGCAGTGAAGACAGGTTGGGCTACGAGCAGTACTTC. J is TRBJ2-5 and V is TRBV2; D is possibly TRBD1 (5 bases). The DNA end favors TRBJ2-7, so the J call may be wrong. CDR1 SNHLY and CDR2 FYNNEI come from the germline V gene. The CDR3 is 14 amino acids.

This chain joins TRBV5-5 and TRBJ2-3; 9 nucleotides line up with TRBD1. The CDR3 consists of 14 residues. Trimming cost V 4 bases and J 5 bases; bases outside gene matches: 5. Looked up from germline, CDR1 is SGHKS and CDR2 is YYEKEE (reference sequence). The CDR3 loop is CASSPRTGEDTQYF. CDR3 DNA: TGTGCCAGCAGCCCTCGGACAGGGGAAGATACGCAGTATTTT.

V usage is TRBV25-1 and J usage is TRBJ2-7; D not resolved. Germline CDR1 and CDR2: MGHDK and SYGVNS. The CDR3 runs to 14 residues. V lost 1 base, J lost 0 bases, and 7 bases lay in between. CDR3 coding DNA: TGTGCCAGCAGTGAATCAGGAAGCTCCTACGAGCAGTACTTC. It specifies CASSESGSSYEQYF.

The V gene is TRBV27, the J gene TRBJ2-7; 9 bases match TRBD1. Trimming removed 3 bases from V and 5 bases from J; junction bases left unmatched: 11. The germline V gene has CDR1 MNHEY and CDR2 SMNVEV (reference sequence). The CDR3 has 16 residues. CDR3 in DNA: TGTGCCAGCAGTTTCGTCTCCGGGACAGGGTCCCACGAGCAGTACTTC. Its protein is CASSFVSGTGSHEQYF.

This clone was seen more than once but under ten times. CDR3 coding DNA: TGCGCCAGCAGCCAGGCCCTGGGACAGGGGCCCCACGAGCAGTACTTC. Translated, it gives CASSQALGQGPHEQYF. V and J are TRBV4-1 and TRBJ2-7; TRBD1 aligns across 10 bases. V trimming: 3 bases; J trimming: 5 bases; junction bases outside the gene matches: 10. The CDR3 has 16 residues. CDR1 MGHRA and CDR2 YSYEKL come from the germline V gene.

This sequence joins TRBV7-3 and TRBJ2-6; TRBD1 aligns across 8 bases. The trim removed 2 bases at V and 1 base at J, leaving 4 bases unmatched. The length of the CDR3 is 17 residues. CDR1 is SGHTA, CDR2 FQGTGA, per germline. Here the CDR3 DNA reads TGTGCCAGCAGCTTACGGACAGGGATATCTGGGGCCAACGTCCTGACTTTC. It codes for CASSLRTGISGANVLTF.

This clone was counted once. This chain connects TRBV11-2 to TRBJ1-2; a weak D match, TRBD1 (5 bases). The CDR3 consists of 12 residues. Germline values: CDR1 SGHAT, CDR2 FQNNGV. The V gene lost 2 bases and the J gene lost 6 bases, with 7 bases spanning the gap. The CDR3, as DNA: TGTGCCAGCAGCTTACAGGGAAATGGCTACACCTTC. This translates into CASSLQGNGYTF.

In regard to this clone: The same CDR3 is also encoded by other DNA sequences in this sample. The chain links TRBV6-1 to TRBJ1-5, with 8 positions matching TRBD1. The CDR3 contains 14 residues. Per the germline V gene, CDR1 is MNHNS and CDR2 is SASEGT. The V segment lost 6 bases and the J segment 5 bases; nucleotides outside the gene matches: 6. CDR3 residues: CASSFRGLDQPQHF. The CDR3 coding sequence is TGTGCCAGCAGCTTCAGGGGGCTGGATCAGCCCCAGCATTTT.

This sequence joins TRBV28 and TRBJ2-3; 9 bases are a match to TRBD2. Germline V gene lookup returns CDR1 MDHEN and CDR2 SYDVKM. The ends lost 3 bases at V and 7 bases at J; junction bases unmatched: 23. This CDR3 has 20 residues. DNA for the CDR3: TGTGCCAGCAGTTTCCCCATCCTAGCGGGAAGTAGTCCATACATGCATACGCAGTATTTT. Protein sequence: CASSFPILAGSSPYMHTQYF.

V is TRBV19 and J is TRBJ2-3, with 8 bases that match TRBD2. V shed 6 bases, J shed 3 bases, and the junction held 5 bases outside the gene matches. Germline CDR1 reads LNHDA; CDR2 reads SQIVND (reference sequence). The CDR3 runs 14 residues. The CDR3 DNA sequence: TGTGCCAGTAGCGGAGCGGGGGTAACAGATACGCAGTATTTT. It codes for CASSGAGVTDTQYF.

This clone was counted a few times. The V and J genes are TRBV7-9 and TRBJ2-1, with a tentative D call TRBD1 (6 bases). V lost 1 base and J 0 bases, leaving 16 bases between the germline ends. Germline V gives CDR1 SEHNR, CDR2 FQNEAQ (reference sequence). The CDR3 totals 18 residues. CDR3 in amino acids: CASSLGSHTGSSYNEQFF. The CDR3, as DNA: TGTGCCAGCAGCTTAGGATCCCATACAGGGAGCTCCTACAATGAGCAGTTCTTC. The full variable domain, in which reference TRBV7-9 and TRBJ2-1 provide the parts outside the CDR3, is DTGVSQNPRHKITKRGQNVTFRCDPISEHNRLYWYRQTLGQGPEFLTYFQNEAQLEKSRLLSDRFSAERPKGSFSTLEIQRTEQGDSAMYLCASSLGSHTGSSYNEQFFGPGTRLTVL.

The chain is built from TRBV28 and TRBJ2-7, with 11 nucleotides matching TRBD2. V lost 6 bases to trimming and J lost 1 base; unmatched junction nucleotides: 5. CDR1 is MDHEN and CDR2 is SYDVKM in the germline V gene. The CDR3 extends over 15 amino acids. CDR3 loop: CASRTLAGASYEQYF. In DNA, the CDR3 is TGTGCCAGCAGAACACTAGCGGGAGCGTCCTACGAGCAGTACTTC.

This clone was detected a few times. CDR3 DNA sequence: TGTGCCAGCAGTCCCGGACTAGCTGGTAGACGCCAGTACTTC. Amino acid sequence: CASSPGLAGRRQYF. The chain links TRBV7-2 to TRBJ2-5; 8 bases fit TRBD2. The ends lost 6 bases at V and 10 bases at J; junction bases unmatched: 13. The CDR3 length is 14 residues. Germline V gene data show CDR1 as SGHTA and CDR2 as FQGNSA. The entire variable domain, with the rest obtained from reference TRBV7-2 and TRBJ2-5, is as follows: GAGVSQSPSNKVTEKGKDVELRCDPISGHTALYWYRQSLGQGLEFLIYFQGNSAPDKSGLPSDRFSAERTGGSVSTLTIQRTQQEDSAVYLCASSPGLAGRRQYFGPGTRLLVL.

The rearrangement uses TRBV29-1 and TRBJ2-3; weak D call: TRBD2 (6 bases). From germline, CDR1 is SQVTM and CDR2 ANQGSEA. Trimming took off 0 bases at V and 0 bases at J, with 13 bases between the two ends. The CDR3 extends over 16 amino acids. CDR3 bases: TGCAGCGTTGAAGATAGGAAGGCGGGGAGCACAGATACGCAGTATTTT. Amino acid sequence: CSVEDRKAGSTDTQYF.

This clone was seen a handful of times. The genes are TRBV7-8 and TRBJ2-5, with TRBD1 as a possible D gene (5 bases). CDR3 length equals 15 residues. The ends were cut back, 2 bases at V and 4 bases at J, with 14 bases in the middle. Germline lookup yields CDR1 SGHVS and CDR2 FQNEAQ. CDR3 nucleotides: TGTGCCAGCAGCTTAAGTGGCAGGGCTCGAGAGACCCAGTACTTC. It specifies CASSLSGRARETQYF. Based on the CDR3 plus reference TRBV7-8 and TRBJ2-5, the full variable domain is GAGVSQSPRYKVAKRGQDVALRCDPISGHVSLFWYQQALGQGPEFLTYFQNEAQLDKSGLPSDRFFAERPEGSVSTLKIQRTQQEDSAVYLCASSLSGRARETQYFGPGTRLLVL.

This clone was seen once. The chain couples TRBV11-3 to TRBJ1-5; D call uncertain. Trimming left V 1 base short and J 4 bases short, with 5 bases between. Germline values: CDR1 SGHNT, CDR2 YENEEA. The CDR3 has 13 amino acids. This CDR3 is CASSLVENQPQHF. The CDR3 coding sequence is TGTGCCAGCAGCTTAGTTGAGAATCAGCCCCAGCATTTT.

V usage is TRBV4-3 and J usage is TRBJ2-7; perhaps TRBD1 as D (5 bases). Per the germline V gene, CDR1 is LGHNA and CDR2 is YSLEER. V lost 5 bases to trimming and J lost 0 bases, with 8 bases between them. The length of the CDR3 is 13 residues. This CDR3 is CASSYDSSYEQYF. The CDR3 DNA sequence: TGCGCCAGCAGCTATGACAGCTCCTACGAGCAGTACTTC.

The V and J genes are TRBV5-4 and TRBJ2-3; TRBD2 agrees at 10 bases. The CDR3 extends over 18 amino acids. In germline, CDR1 is SGHNT, CDR2 YYREEE (reference sequence). Unmatched junction bases numbered 11, after V lost 2 bases and J lost 2 bases. Here the CDR3 reads CASSLTLAGEEVTDTQYF. The CDR3 bases are TGTGCCAGCAGCTTAACCCTAGCGGGAGAGGAGGTCACAGATACGCAGTATTTT.

CDR3 loop: CASSLSGGFSSYEQYF. CDR3 DNA sequence: TGCGCCAGCAGCTTATCAGGGGGCTTCTCCTCCTACGAGCAGTACTTC. V gene TRBV5-1 combines with J gene TRBJ2-7, with 8 bases fitting TRBD1. Germline CDR1 reads SGHRS; CDR2 reads YFSETQ. CDR3 size: 16 residues. V shed 2 bases and J 0 bases; nucleotides not matched to a gene: 7.